This TCR beta chain was recovered during a study of T cell responses to AZD1222 COVID-19 vaccine. Findings of the study overall: Clonal diversity may have been underestimated in mostly white British donors. Only a handful of people who got AZD1222 tested seropositive at baseline.

About this clone itself: Its target is unknown.

The assay was immunoSEQ multiplex PCR, and TCRdb's table has in-frame clones only and misses some. The sample consists of about 120,000 clones, approximately 90% of them appearing once. The sample consisted of peripheral blood, taken 28 days after the second AZD1222 dose. This clonotype was sampled from an adult who received the AZD1222 COVID-19 vaccine.

CDR3 sequence: CASSLVTSGRGEQFF. CDR3 in DNA: TGTGCCAGCAGCTTAGTGACTAGCGGGAGAGGTGAGCAGTTCTTC. The chain links TRBV7-2 to TRBJ2-1; 12 positions match TRBD2. Trimming removed 1 base from V and 9 bases from J; junction bases left unmatched: 4. From germline, CDR1 is SGHTA and CDR2 FQGNSA. The CDR3 is made up of 15 amino acids.